The 21 T cell receptor beta chains reported below all come from one sample, sequenced in a study of blood T cell repertoires in COVID-19. Profiled with immunoSEQ multiplex PCR; TCRdb holds only in-frame clones, not every one. This sample carries about 170,000 clones, roughly four fifths of them seen once, and the ten largest clones take approximately 12%. Specimen: PBMCs or T cells enriched from blood (not recorded which). These receptors were obtained from a man aged 50-59 years who had recovered from COVID-19.

V gene TRBV5-1 combines with J gene TRBJ1-1, with D possibly matching TRBD1 (5 bases). Trimming removed 4 bases at V and 3 bases at J, with 10 bases between. This CDR3 is built from 13 residues. Germline CDR1 is SGHRS and CDR2 is YFSETQ. The CDR3 DNA reads as TGCGCCAGCAGCCAGATGACAGACACTGAAGCTTTCTTT. Translating gives CASSQMTDTEAFF.

V gene TRBV29-1 combines with J gene TRBJ1-6; 8 bases are a match to TRBD1. The germline gives CDR1 SQVTM, CDR2 ANQGSEA. The length of the CDR3 is 13 residues. J gave up 10 bases and V 4 bases, and 6 bases lay outside the gene matches. CDR3 nucleotides: TGCAGCGTTGCCGCGGACAGGGTATCACCCCTCCACTTT. Translating gives CSVAADRVSPLHF.

This chain joins TRBV28 and TRBJ2-2, with D unclear. CDR3 length equals 12 residues. CDR1 and CDR2 (germline): MDHEN, SYDVKM. Trimming took off 5 bases at V and 1 base at J, with 2 bases between the two ends. CDR3 in amino acids: CASSRNTGELFF. CDR3 DNA sequence: TGTGCCAGCAGTCGGAACACCGGGGAGCTGTTTTTT. The full variable domain, its missing parts supplied by reference TRBV28 and TRBJ2-2, is DVKVTQSSRYLVKRTGEKVFLECVQDMDHENMFWYRQDPGLGLRLIYFSYDVKMKEKGDIPEGYSVSREKKERFSLILESASTNQTSMYLCASSRNTGELFFGEGSRLTVL.

The V call is TRBV7-3, the J call TRBJ2-1, with 9 bases lining up with TRBD1. The CDR3 is 16 amino acids. V was pared by 5 bases and J by 7 bases, with 12 bases of the junction left unmatched. Germline V gene sequence: CDR1 SGHTA, CDR2 FQGTGA. The CDR3 here is CASSRPIGQGRNEQFF. In DNA, the CDR3 is TGTGCCAGCAGCCGACCTATCGGACAGGGGCGGAATGAGCAGTTCTTC.

The rearrangement uses TRBV27 and TRBJ2-3, with D possibly matching TRBD1 (5 bases). CDR3 length equals 12 residues. V was trimmed by 11 bases and J by 4 bases, leaving 13 bases between them. Germline CDR1 and CDR2: MNHEY and SMNVEV (reference sequence). The CDR3: CAVRTRADTQYF. DNA of the CDR3: TGTGCCGTTAGGACACGGGCAGATACGCAGTATTTT.

The rearrangement uses TRBV3-1 (or the pseudogene TRBV3-2) and TRBJ2-7; D tentatively fits TRBD1 or TRBD2 (5 bases each). The V end was cut by 4 bases, the J end by 7 bases, with 11 bases between. CDR3 length equals 12 residues. Germline assignment: CDR1 LGHDT and CDR2 YNNKEL (reference sequence). The DNA of the CDR3 is TGTGCCAGCAGCCGAGAGGGGAGAGAGCAGTACTTC. Translated, it gives CASSREGREQYF.

In its sample, this clone was seen once. The genes are TRBV6-5 and TRBJ2-3; TRBD2 might be the D (7 bases). Germline assignment: CDR1 MNHEY and CDR2 SVGAGI. V was clipped by 4 bases and J by 9 bases, with 23 bases between them. The CDR3 length is 16 residues. As DNA, the CDR3 is TGTGCCAGCAGTTCCGGGGGGCAGCTCCCGGCATACACGCAGTATTTT. Its protein is CASSSGGQLPAYTQYF.

V usage is TRBV27 and J usage is TRBJ1-4; TRBD1 matches at 9 bases. The CDR3 contains 14 residues. From germline, CDR1 is MNHEY and CDR2 SMNVEV (reference sequence). V gave up 4 bases and J gave up 5 bases; unmatched junction bases: 2. The CDR3 reads CASSSTGGNEKLFF. The DNA for the CDR3 is TGTGCCAGCAGTTCGACAGGGGGAAATGAAAAACTGTTTTTT. Full variable domain (rest looked up from reference TRBV27 and TRBJ1-4): EAQVTQNPRYLITVTGKKLTVTCSQNMNHEYMSWYRQDPGLGLRQIYYSMNVEVTDKGDVPEGYKVSRKEKRNFPLILESPSPNQTSLYFCASSSTGGNEKLFFGSGTQLSVL.

The genes are TRBV5-6 and TRBJ2-3; D may be TRBD1 (6 bases). From germline, CDR1 is SGHDT and CDR2 YYEEEE. V was clipped by 1 base and J by 4 bases, with 10 bases between them. CDR3 length: 14 residues. The CDR3 sequence is CASSLRTAADTQYF. The DNA for the CDR3 is TGTGCCAGCAGCTTGCGGACAGCCGCAGATACGCAGTATTTT.

V and J are TRBV11-2 and TRBJ1-2; no clear D gene. V was pared by 4 bases and J by 8 bases, with 11 bases between. Germline assignment: CDR1 SGHAT and CDR2 FQNNGV. CDR3 length: 12 residues. CDR3 sequence (DNA): TGTGCCAGCAGCTCAAATACAGTGGGCTACACCTTC. It encodes CASSSNTVGYTF.

J is TRBJ2-5 and V is TRBV12-5, with 8 bases matching TRBD2. V gave up 3 bases and J gave up 5 bases; unmatched junction bases: 8. CDR1 LGHNT and CDR2 FRNRAP come from the germline V gene. This CDR3 comprises 15 residues. As DNA, the CDR3 is TGTGCTAGTGGTTTCGGGGGGGCCCCTCAGGAGACCCAGTACTTC. Encoded protein: CASGFGGAPQETQYF.

The chain has TRBV3-1 (or the pseudogene TRBV3-2) and TRBJ2-7; TRBD1 matches at 7 bases. The trim removed 4 bases at V and 4 bases at J, leaving 10 bases unmatched. Germline V gives CDR1 LGHDT, CDR2 YNNKEL (reference sequence). The CDR3 length is 15 residues. The CDR3 sequence is CASSPPQGGRYEQYF. The CDR3 coding sequence is TGTGCCAGCAGCCCCCCCCAAGGGGGCAGGTACGAGCAGTACTTC.

This clone has a handful of counts. V gene TRBV2 combines with J gene TRBJ1-5, with TRBD1 matching over 10 bases. CDR3 size: 17 residues. Looked up from germline, CDR1 is SNHLY and CDR2 is FYNNEI. V lost 6 bases to trimming and J lost 3 bases; unmatched junction nucleotides: 11. CDR3 DNA sequence: TGTGCCAGCAGGAAGATGGGACAGGGGATGGCCAATCAGCCCCAGCATTTT. It codes for CASRKMGQGMANQPQHF.

The V gene is TRBV30, the J gene TRBJ1-2; possibly TRBD1 for D (6 bases). CDR3 length: 11 residues. The V end lost 5 bases, the J end lost 8 bases, and 12 bases lay between the germline ends. Germline V gives CDR1 GTSNPN, CDR2 SVGIG (reference sequence). CDR3 in amino acids: CAWPQGTGYTF. CDR3 sequence (DNA): TGTGCCTGGCCACAGGGAACCGGCTACACCTTC.

This clone was found once. The V call is TRBV6-1, the J call TRBJ2-3; D may be TRBD1 (6 bases). Looked up from germline, CDR1 is MNHNS and CDR2 is SASEGT. CDR3 length equals 15 residues. V gave up 2 bases and J gave up 6 bases, with 15 bases separating them. CDR3 in DNA: TGTGCCAGCAGTGAATTAGGACAGAGACGGGATACGCAGTATTTT. Its translation is CASSELGQRRDTQYF.

The CDR3: CASALQGTSEQYF. CDR3 bases: TGTGCCAGCGCACTGCAGGGGACAAGCGAGCAGTACTTC. The chain recombines TRBV6-5 with TRBJ2-7; tentatively, D is TRBD1 (6 bases). Germline-derived CDR1 and CDR2 are MNHEY and SVGAGI. The V end was cut by 8 bases, the J end by 6 bases, with 17 bases between. The CDR3 has 13 residues.

The chain combines TRBV6-1 with TRBJ2-2, with 8 bases aligning to TRBD2. The CDR3 length is 15 residues. With V trimmed by 3 bases and J by 4 bases, 4 bases remained unmatched. Germline V gene data show CDR1 as MNHNS and CDR2 as SASEGT. This chain's CDR3 is CASSDGTSRTGELFF. DNA of the CDR3: TGTGCCAGCAGTGATGGGACTAGTCGCACCGGGGAGCTGTTTTTT.

J is TRBJ1-2 and V is TRBV21-1; the table calls TRBD1, which could not be checked here. TRBV21-1 is a known pseudogene. There are 16 residues in the CDR3. CDR3 sequence (DNA): TGTGCCAGCAGCTTCCGGAGAGCAGGGTACCTCTATGGCTACACCTTC. It yields the protein CASSFRRAGYLYGYTF.

This chain joins TRBV15 and TRBJ2-7, with D perhaps matching TRBD1 (6 bases). V lost 1 base to trimming and J lost 0 bases, with 13 bases between them. CDR1 and CDR2 from the germline V gene are LNHNV and YYDKDF (reference sequence). The CDR3 contains 16 residues. CDR3 amino acids: CATSRGATGFSYEQYF. The CDR3 DNA sequence: TGTGCCACCAGCAGAGGTGCCACAGGGTTCTCCTACGAGCAGTACTTC.

The J gene is TRBJ2-3, the V gene TRBV9, with 8 bases identical to TRBD2. The J segment lost 2 bases and the V segment lost 6 bases, leaving 8 bases of the junction unmatched. Per the germline V gene, CDR1 is SGDLS and CDR2 is YYNGEE. The CDR3 sequence is 15 residues long. The CDR3 sequence is CASTPSGGLTDTQYF. DNA for the CDR3: TGTGCCAGCACCCCGTCGGGGGGGCTCACAGATACGCAGTATTTT. Full variable domain (rest looked up from reference TRBV9 and TRBJ2-3): DSGVTQTPKHLITATGQRVTLRCSPRSGDLSVYWYQQSLDQGLQFLIQYYNGEERAKGNILERFSAQQFPDLHSELNLSSLELGDSALYFCASTPSGGLTDTQYFGPGTRLTVL.

This chain links TRBV5-5 with TRBJ2-7; the match to TRBD1 covers 10 bases. There are 15 residues in the CDR3. CDR1 and CDR2 from the germline V gene are SGHKS and YYEKEE (reference sequence). Trimming took 3 bases from V and 2 from J; bases not matched to a gene: 5. In DNA, the CDR3 is TGTGCCAGCAGCTGGGGACAGGGGCGACCCTACGAGCAGTACTTC. Amino acids: CASSWGQGRPYEQYF.